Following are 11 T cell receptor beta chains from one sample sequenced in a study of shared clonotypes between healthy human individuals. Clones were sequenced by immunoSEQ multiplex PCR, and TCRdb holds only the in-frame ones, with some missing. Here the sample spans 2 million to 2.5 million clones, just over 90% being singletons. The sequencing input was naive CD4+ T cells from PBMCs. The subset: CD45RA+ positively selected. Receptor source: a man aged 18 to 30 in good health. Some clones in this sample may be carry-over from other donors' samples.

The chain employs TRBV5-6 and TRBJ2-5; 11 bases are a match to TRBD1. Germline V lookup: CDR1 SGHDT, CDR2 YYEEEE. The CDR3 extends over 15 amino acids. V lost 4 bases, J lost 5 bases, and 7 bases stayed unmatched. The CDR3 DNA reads TGTGCCAGCAGCCAGATGGGACAGGGGGGGGAGACCCAGTACTTC. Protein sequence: CASSQMGQGGETQYF.

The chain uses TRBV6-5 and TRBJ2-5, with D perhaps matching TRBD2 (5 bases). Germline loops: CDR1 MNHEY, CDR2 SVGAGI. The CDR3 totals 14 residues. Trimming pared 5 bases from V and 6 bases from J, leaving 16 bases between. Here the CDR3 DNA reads TGTGCCAGCAGTCCGACGGGGTTGAGGAAGACCCAGTACTTC. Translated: CASSPTGLRKTQYF.

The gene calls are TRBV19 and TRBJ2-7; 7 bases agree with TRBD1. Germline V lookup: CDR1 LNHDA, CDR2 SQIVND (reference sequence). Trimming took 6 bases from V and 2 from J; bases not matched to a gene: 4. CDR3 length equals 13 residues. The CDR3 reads CASSRQGTYEQYF. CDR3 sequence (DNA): TGTGCCAGTAGCCGACAGGGTACCTACGAGCAGTACTTC.

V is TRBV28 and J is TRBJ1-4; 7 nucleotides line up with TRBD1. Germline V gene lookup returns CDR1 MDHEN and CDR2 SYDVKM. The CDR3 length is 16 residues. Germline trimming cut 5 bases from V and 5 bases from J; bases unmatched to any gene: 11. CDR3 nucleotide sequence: TGTGCCAGCAGTGGGGCTCCGGGACAGCGGAATGAAAAACTGTTTTTT. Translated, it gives CASSGAPGQRNEKLFF.

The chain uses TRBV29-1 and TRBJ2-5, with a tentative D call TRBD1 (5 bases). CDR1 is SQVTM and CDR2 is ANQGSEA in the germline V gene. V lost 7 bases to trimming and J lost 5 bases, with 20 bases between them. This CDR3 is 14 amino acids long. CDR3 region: CSAVRTQGWETQYF. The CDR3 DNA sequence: TGCAGCGCCGTACGGACCCAGGGTTGGGAGACCCAGTACTTC.

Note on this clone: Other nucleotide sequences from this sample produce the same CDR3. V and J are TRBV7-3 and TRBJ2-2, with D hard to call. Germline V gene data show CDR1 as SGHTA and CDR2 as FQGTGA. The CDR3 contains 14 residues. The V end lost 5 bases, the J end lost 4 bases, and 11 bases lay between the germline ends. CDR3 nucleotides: TGTGCCAGCAGCCCAGGTGGACGCACCGGGGAGCTGTTTTTT. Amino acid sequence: CASSPGGRTGELFF.

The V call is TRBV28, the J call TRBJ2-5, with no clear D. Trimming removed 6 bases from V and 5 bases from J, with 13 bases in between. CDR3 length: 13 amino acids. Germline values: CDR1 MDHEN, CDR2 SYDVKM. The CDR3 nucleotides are TGTGCCAGCAGCATCGATTGGGATGAGACCCAGTACTTC. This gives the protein CASSIDWDETQYF.

CDR3 in amino acids: CASSNVGTGGGGYTF. As DNA, the CDR3 is TGTGCCAGCAGCAACGTGGGGACAGGGGGCGGTGGCTACACCTTC. V usage is TRBV7-8 and J usage is TRBJ1-2; TRBD1 matches at 12 bases. Per the germline V gene, CDR1 is SGHVS and CDR2 is FQNEAQ. CDR3 length: 15 residues. The ends lost 5 bases at V and 7 bases at J; junction bases unmatched: 8.

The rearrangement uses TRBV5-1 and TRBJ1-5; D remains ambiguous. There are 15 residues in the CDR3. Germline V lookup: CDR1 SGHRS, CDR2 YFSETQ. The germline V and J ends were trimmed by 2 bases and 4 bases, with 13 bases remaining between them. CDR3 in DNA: TGCGCCAGCAGCTTCGGAGACAACCCAAATCAGCCCCAGCATTTT. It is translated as CASSFGDNPNQPQHF.

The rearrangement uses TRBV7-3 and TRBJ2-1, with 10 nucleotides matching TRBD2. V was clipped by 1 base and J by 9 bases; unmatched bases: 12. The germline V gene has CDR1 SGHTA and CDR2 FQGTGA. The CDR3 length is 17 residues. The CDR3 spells CASSLIRASGSGGEQFF. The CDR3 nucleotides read TGTGCCAGCAGCTTAATCAGGGCTAGCGGGAGCGGCGGTGAGCAGTTCTTC.

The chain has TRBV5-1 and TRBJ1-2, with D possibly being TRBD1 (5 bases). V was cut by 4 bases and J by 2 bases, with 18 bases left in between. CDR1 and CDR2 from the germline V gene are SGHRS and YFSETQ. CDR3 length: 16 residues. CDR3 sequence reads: CASSALLGGTNYGYTF. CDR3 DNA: TGCGCCAGCAGCGCGCTGCTGGGGGGGACCAACTATGGCTACACCTTC.